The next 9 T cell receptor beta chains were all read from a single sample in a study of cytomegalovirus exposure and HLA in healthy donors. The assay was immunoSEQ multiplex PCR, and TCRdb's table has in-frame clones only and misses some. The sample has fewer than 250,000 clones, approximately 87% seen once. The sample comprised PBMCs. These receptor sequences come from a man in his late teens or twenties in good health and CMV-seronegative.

CDR3 in DNA: TGTGCCAGCAGCCTCCCAACAACCGGGGAGCTGTTTTTT. It is translated as CASSLPTTGELFF. This chain uses TRBV7-2 with TRBJ2-2; D gene unclear. The CDR3 sequence is 13 residues long. From germline, CDR1 is SGHTA and CDR2 FQGNSA. Deletions cut 5 bases from V and 5 bases from J, with 9 bases between.

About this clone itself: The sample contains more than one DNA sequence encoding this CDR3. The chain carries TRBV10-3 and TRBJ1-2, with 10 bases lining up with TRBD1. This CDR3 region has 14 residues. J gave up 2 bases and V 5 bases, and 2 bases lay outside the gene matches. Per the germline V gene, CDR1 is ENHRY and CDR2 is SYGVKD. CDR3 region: CAISLTGGNYGYTF. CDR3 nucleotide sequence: TGTGCCATCAGTTTGACAGGGGGCAACTATGGCTACACCTTC.

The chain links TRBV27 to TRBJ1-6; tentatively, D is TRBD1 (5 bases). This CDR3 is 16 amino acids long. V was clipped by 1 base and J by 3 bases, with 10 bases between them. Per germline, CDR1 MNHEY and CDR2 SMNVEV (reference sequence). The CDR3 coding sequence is TGTGCCAGCAGTTTATATCGGGGACTCTATAATTCACCCCTCCACTTT. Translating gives CASSLYRGLYNSPLHF.

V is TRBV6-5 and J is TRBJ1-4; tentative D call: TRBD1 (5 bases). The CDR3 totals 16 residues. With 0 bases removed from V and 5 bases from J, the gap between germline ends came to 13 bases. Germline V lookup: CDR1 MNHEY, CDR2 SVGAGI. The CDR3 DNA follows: TGTGCCAGCAGTTACTCGAGTGCAGGGAGGAATGAAAAACTGTTTTTT. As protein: CASSYSSAGRNEKLFF.

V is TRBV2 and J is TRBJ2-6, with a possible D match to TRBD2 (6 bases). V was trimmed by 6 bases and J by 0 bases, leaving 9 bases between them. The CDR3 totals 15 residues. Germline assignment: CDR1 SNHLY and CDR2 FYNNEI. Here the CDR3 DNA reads TGTGCCAGCAGCGGGGACTTCTCTGGGGCCAACGTCCTGACTTTC. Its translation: CASSGDFSGANVLTF.

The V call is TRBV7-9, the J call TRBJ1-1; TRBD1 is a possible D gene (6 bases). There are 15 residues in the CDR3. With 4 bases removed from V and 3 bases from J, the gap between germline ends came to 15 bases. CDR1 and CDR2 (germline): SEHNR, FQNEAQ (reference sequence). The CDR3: CASSSRDNWDTEAFF. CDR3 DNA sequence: TGTGCCAGCAGCTCCCGGGACAATTGGGACACTGAAGCTTTCTTT. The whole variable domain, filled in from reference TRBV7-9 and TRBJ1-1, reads DTGVSQNPRHKITKRGQNVTFRCDPISEHNRLYWYRQTLGQGPEFLTYFQNEAQLEKSRLLSDRFSAERPKGSFSTLEIQRTEQGDSAMYLCASSSRDNWDTEAFFGQGTRLTVV.

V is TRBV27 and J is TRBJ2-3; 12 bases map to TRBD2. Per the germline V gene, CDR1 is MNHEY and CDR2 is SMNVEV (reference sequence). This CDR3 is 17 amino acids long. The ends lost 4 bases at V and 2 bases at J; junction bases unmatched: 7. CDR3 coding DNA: TGTGCCAGCAGTTCCATCCTAGCGGGGGGGGTCACAGATACGCAGTATTTT. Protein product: CASSSILAGGVTDTQYF.

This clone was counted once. The CDR3 sequence is CASSPSGTGTNSPLHF. The CDR3 DNA reads as TGTGCCAGCAGTCCCTCGGGGACAGGGACTAATTCACCCCTCCACTTT. The chain is built from TRBV27 and TRBJ1-6; TRBD1 matches at 9 bases. V gave up 5 bases and J gave up 6 bases; unmatched junction bases: 8. The germline V gene has CDR1 MNHEY and CDR2 SMNVEV (reference sequence). The CDR3 length is 16 residues.

As DNA, the CDR3 is TGCGCCAGCAGCCAGAGGGCTGGAAACACCATATATTTT. Its translation: CASSQRAGNTIYF. V gene TRBV4-3 combines with J gene TRBJ1-3; D ambiguous. Per the germline V gene, CDR1 is LGHNA and CDR2 is YSLEER. The length of the CDR3 is 13 residues. Trimming removed 3 bases at V and 2 bases at J, with 5 bases between.